A single sample is the source of the 31 T cell receptor beta chains below, sequenced in a study of PD-1 blockade in classical Hodgkin lymphoma. The time point here: cycle 4 day 1 (C4D1), after five to seven weeks of nivolumab. In every patient, relapse followed autologous stem cell transplantation, while exposure to brentuximab vedotin differed. Magnetic negative selection was used to purify CD8+ T cells from thawed PBMCs. Profiled with immunoSEQ multiplex PCR; TCRdb holds only in-frame clones, not every one. The sample has 12,000 or so clones, approximately 84% seen once. The input for sequencing was CD8+ T cells from blood, taken before the fourth cycle of nivolumab. The receptors derive from a human donor with classical Hodgkin lymphoma. The donor label of this sample is uncertain.

This clone is a singleton in its sample. J is TRBJ2-7 and V is TRBV5-4, with 9 bases that match TRBD2. The CDR3 consists of 14 residues. In germline, CDR1 is SGHNT, CDR2 YYREEE (reference sequence). Losses at the gene ends were 2 bases for V and 3 bases for J; bases not matched to a gene: 3. Here the CDR3 DNA reads TGTGCCAGCAGCTTTAGCGGGAGAGTCTACGAGCAGTACTTC. Translated: CASSFSGRVYEQYF.

The V and J genes are TRBV4-1 and TRBJ2-7; a possible D gene is TRBD1 (7 bases). Between the trimmed V and J ends, which lost 0 bases and 4 bases, there was a span of 16 bases. Germline values: CDR1 MGHRA, CDR2 YSYEKL. The CDR3 extends over 16 amino acids. CDR3 protein: CASSQEGRTGWYEQYF. CDR3 DNA sequence: TGCGCCAGCAGCCAAGAAGGGAGGACAGGTTGGTACGAGCAGTACTTC.

The chain couples TRBV29-1 to TRBJ2-1; no clear D. Trimming stripped 4 bases from V and 15 bases from J, with 13 bases between. Germline lookup yields CDR1 SQVTM and CDR2 ANQGSEA. CDR3 length equals 10 residues. The CDR3 DNA follows: TGCAGCGTTGCGGGTGTCGGACGGTTCTTC. This codes for CSVAGVGRFF.

This clone occurred once. This sequence joins TRBV7-2 and TRBJ2-1, with 13 positions matching TRBD2. The CDR3 has 15 residues. Trimming removed 5 bases from V and 7 bases from J; junction bases left unmatched: 5. Germline V CDR1 and CDR2: SGHTA, FQGNSA. The CDR3 bases are TGTGCCAGCAGCCTGACTAGCGGGAGGTTGAATGAGCAGTTCTTC. Translating gives CASSLTSGRLNEQFF.

By sample share, this clone is medium-sized. This chain uses TRBV19 with TRBJ1-1; the match to TRBD1 covers 7 bases. The trim removed 4 bases at V and 1 base at J, leaving 3 bases unmatched. The germline gives CDR1 LNHDA, CDR2 SQIVND (reference sequence). The CDR3 is 14 amino acids. The CDR3 DNA sequence: TGTGCCAGTAGTACGGGACAGAGGAACACTGAAGCTTTCTTT. Protein: CASSTGQRNTEAFF.

The chain links TRBV4-2 to TRBJ2-1; 9 nucleotides agree with TRBD2. Unmatched junction bases numbered 4, after V lost 1 base and J lost 3 bases. Per germline, CDR1 LGHNA and CDR2 YNFKEQ. This CDR3 has 16 amino acids. CDR3 sequence: CASSQGVSGSYNEQFF. Here the CDR3 DNA reads TGTGCCAGCAGCCAAGGGGTTAGCGGGAGCTACAATGAGCAGTTCTTC.

This clone was detected only a few times. The genes are TRBV7-9 and TRBJ2-7; maybe TRBD2 (7 bases). The CDR3 extends over 14 amino acids. CDR1 and CDR2 from the germline V gene are SEHNR and FQNEAQ (reference sequence). V was cut by 5 bases and J by 7 bases, with 18 bases left in between. The CDR3 spells CASSPPGGAGEQYF. CDR3 in DNA: TGTGCCAGCAGCCCTCCGGGGGGCGCGGGGGAGCAGTACTTC.

The chain recombines TRBV9 with TRBJ2-5, with no clear D. The germline V gene encodes CDR1 SGDLS and CDR2 YYNGEE. This CDR3 has 15 residues. Trimming took 0 bases from V and 3 from J, leaving 12 bases between them. CDR3 in amino acids: CASSVGLLVEETQYF. CDR3 DNA: TGTGCCAGCAGCGTAGGTCTACTGGTAGAAGAGACCCAGTACTTC. The complete variable domain, with remaining parts taken from reference TRBV9 and TRBJ2-5, reads DSGVTQTPKHLITATGQRVTLRCSPRSGDLSVYWYQQSLDQGLQFLIQYYNGEERAKGNILERFSAQQFPDLHSELNLSSLELGDSALYFCASSVGLLVEETQYFGPGTRLLVL.

The chain carries TRBV18 and TRBJ1-5; D remains unclear. The length of the CDR3 is 14 residues. Germline CDR1 and CDR2: KGHSH and LQKENI. V lost 0 bases and J lost 1, with 4 bases in between. This CDR3 reads CASSPPQSNQPQHF. As DNA, the CDR3 is TGTGCCAGCTCACCACCACAGAGCAATCAGCCCCAGCATTTT.

The CDR3 bases are TGTGCCACCAGCCCCCCTGGGGAGCTGTTTTTT. This codes for CATSPPGELFF. The chain couples TRBV15 to TRBJ2-2, with D uncertain. V shed 5 bases and J shed 8 bases, with 6 bases lying between them. The germline CDR1 and CDR2 sequences are LNHNV and YYDKDF (reference sequence). This CDR3 has 11 amino acids.

This rearrangement joins TRBV27 to TRBJ2-3; possibly TRBD1 or TRBD2 for D (5 bases each). This CDR3 comprises 17 residues. Germline V gene sequence: CDR1 MNHEY, CDR2 SMNVEV (reference sequence). V lost 7 bases and J 5 bases, leaving 25 bases between the germline ends. CDR3 sequence (DNA): TGTGCCAGCATCCCTCACGGGGCTAGCTTGTTCGGAGATACGCAGTATTTT. This codes for CASIPHGASLFGDTQYF.

In nucleotides, the CDR3 is TGTGCCAGCAGCTTGCTCGGGAGCACTGAAGCTTTCTTT. Its protein product is CASSLLGSTEAFF. The chain links TRBV7-9 to TRBJ1-1; D gene ambiguous. The CDR3 contains 13 residues. Deletions cut 3 bases from V and 4 bases from J, with 9 bases between. Germline-derived CDR1 and CDR2 are SEHNR and FQNEAQ (reference sequence).

The CDR3 spells CASSDSRETNEQFF. As DNA, the CDR3 is TGTGCCAGCAGTGACTCACGGGAGACCAATGAGCAGTTCTTC. The rearrangement links TRBV6-4 to TRBJ2-1, with D perhaps matching TRBD2 (6 bases). CDR1 is MRHNA and CDR2 is SNTAGT in the germline V gene. The CDR3 has 14 amino acids. V was shortened by 0 bases and J by 6 bases, with 9 bases between the two germline ends.

The CDR3 loop is CASSQDLGLADEQYF. CDR3 in DNA: TGTGCCAGCAGCCAAGATTTGGGACTAGCGGATGAGCAGTACTTC. V and J are TRBV4-2 and TRBJ2-5; 11 bases are shared with TRBD2. V lost 0 bases to trimming and J lost 11 bases; unmatched junction nucleotides: 8. The V gene's germline CDR1 is LGHNA and CDR2 YNFKEQ. CDR3 size: 15 residues.

V gene TRBV5-6 combines with J gene TRBJ2-7; the D gene is possibly TRBD1 (5 bases). V lost 2 bases, J lost 0 bases, and 6 bases lay in between. The germline gives CDR1 SGHDT, CDR2 YYEEEE. The CDR3 consists of 13 residues. CDR3 sequence (DNA): TGTGCCAGCAGCTTTGACAGCTCCTACGAGCAGTACTTC. Its protein product is CASSFDSSYEQYF.

The rearrangement joins TRBV7-9 to TRBJ2-7; no clear D gene. Germline CDR1 and CDR2: SEHNR and FQNEAQ (reference sequence). V was shortened by 1 base and J by 2 bases, with 9 bases between the two germline ends. The CDR3 length is 14 residues. Here the CDR3 DNA reads TGTGCCAGCAGCTTAGATGCAGGAACCTACGAGCAGTACTTC. Translated: CASSLDAGTYEQYF.

The chain uses TRBV18 and TRBJ2-7, with no clear D. The CDR3 spans 13 residues. CDR1 is KGHSH, CDR2 LQKENI, per germline. V was trimmed by 0 bases and J by 4 bases, leaving 7 bases between them. The CDR3 DNA follows: TGTGCCAGCTCACCACCGCAAGAGTACGAGCAGTACTTC. Translated, it gives CASSPPQEYEQYF.

J is TRBJ2-1 and V is TRBV6-5; the D gene is possibly TRBD2 (6 bases). The germline V gene has CDR1 MNHEY and CDR2 SVGAGI. The CDR3 loop spans 13 amino acids. V was pared by 1 base and J by 9 bases, with 10 bases between. This chain's CDR3 is CASSYYGGSEQFF. The CDR3 nucleotides are TGTGCCAGCAGTTACTATGGGGGGAGTGAGCAGTTCTTC.

The gene calls are TRBV10-1 and TRBJ2-5; either TRBD1 or TRBD2 may fit D (5 bases each). The length of the CDR3 is 21 residues. Germline CDR1 is WNHNN and CDR2 is SYGVQD (reference sequence). V lost 7 bases to trimming and J lost 1 base, with 34 bases between them. DNA for the CDR3: TGCGCCAGCATACCCCCCTGGTTTCGCCCCCGGGGCGGACCCTTCCAAGAGACCCAGTACTTC. Translation: CASIPPWFRPRGGPFQETQYF.

CDR3 protein: CASTLILAGGLSSYNEQFF. In nucleotides, the CDR3 is TGCGCCAGCACCCTAATACTAGCGGGAGGACTAAGCTCCTACAATGAGCAGTTCTTC. The gene calls are TRBV5-1 and TRBJ2-1; 12 positions agree with TRBD2. After removal of 6 bases from V and 0 bases from J, the junction contained 13 bases not matched to a gene. This CDR3 comprises 19 residues. CDR1 is SGHRS, CDR2 YFSETQ, per germline.

The chain has TRBV19 and TRBJ2-3; D is perhaps TRBD2 (5 bases). Germline V lookup: CDR1 LNHDA, CDR2 SQIVND (reference sequence). The V and J ends lost 6 bases and 8 bases respectively, with 12 bases between them. The CDR3 sequence is 12 residues long. Here the CDR3 reads CASSPDSRTQYF. CDR3 sequence (DNA): TGTGCCAGTAGCCCGGACTCTCGTACGCAGTATTTT.

This clone was seen a few times. This chain links TRBV13 with TRBJ2-7, with a possible D match to TRBD2 (5 bases). Germline CDR1 PRHDT, CDR2 FYEKMQ (reference sequence). The germline V and J ends were trimmed by 6 bases and 6 bases, with 6 bases remaining between them. This CDR3 contains 10 residues. The CDR3 sequence is CASSGLEQYF. Here the CDR3 DNA reads TGTGCCAGCAGTGGACTCGAGCAGTACTTC. The entire variable domain, with the rest obtained from reference TRBV13 and TRBJ2-7, is as follows: AAGVIQSPRHLIKEKRETATLKCYPIPRHDTVYWYQQGPGQDPQFLISFYEKMQSDKGSIPDRFSAQQFSDYHSELNMSSLELGDSALYFCASSGLEQYFGPGTRLTVT.

The chain joins TRBV4-2 to TRBJ2-3; tentative D call: TRBD2 (6 bases). Per germline, CDR1 LGHNA and CDR2 YNFKEQ. V was cut by 1 base and J by 5 bases, with 13 bases left in between. This CDR3 is built from 15 residues. CDR3 residues: CASSQAGLEKDTQYF. CDR3 DNA sequence: TGTGCCAGCAGCCAAGCGGGACTGGAAAAAGATACGCAGTATTTT.

This clone was counted between two and nine times. This sequence joins TRBV19 and TRBJ1-5; D uncertain. The CDR3 sequence is 13 residues long. Germline CDR1 is LNHDA and CDR2 is SQIVND (reference sequence). V was shortened by 6 bases and J by 7 bases, with 13 bases between the two germline ends. The CDR3 sequence: CASSPIGEQPQHF. The DNA of the CDR3 is TGTGCCAGTAGCCCCATAGGCGAACAGCCCCAGCATTTT.

The chain joins TRBV27 to TRBJ2-1, with D possibly TRBD1 on 5 matching bases. Trimming took 5 bases from V and 1 from J, leaving 9 bases between them. This CDR3 is built from 14 residues. The germline V gene has CDR1 MNHEY and CDR2 SMNVEV (reference sequence). The CDR3: CASSAQGSYNEQFF. Written as DNA, the CDR3 is TGTGCCAGCAGTGCTCAGGGATCCTACAATGAGCAGTTCTTC.

The chain couples TRBV7-2 to TRBJ2-7; 12 bases are shared with TRBD1. The junction had 9 bases not matched to a gene; V was cut back by 2 bases and J by 7 bases. The CDR3 has 16 amino acids. Germline values: CDR1 SGHTA, CDR2 FQGNSA. The CDR3 DNA is TGTGCCAGCAGCTTACGGGCGGGACAGGGGGCATGGGAGCAGTACTTC. It translates to CASSLRAGQGAWEQYF.

This clone was seen just once. V gene TRBV7-9 combines with J gene TRBJ2-1; no clear D gene. V lost 1 base, J lost 0 bases, and 10 bases lay in between. Germline V lookup: CDR1 SEHNR, CDR2 FQNEAQ (reference sequence). The CDR3 has 16 amino acids. As DNA, the CDR3 is TGTGCCAGCAGCTTAGTTCCAGTTATCTCCTACAATGAGCAGTTCTTC. Its translation: CASSLVPVISYNEQFF.

The DNA for the CDR3 is TGTGCCTGGAGGAAAGGAAGAGTTGAGGGCCCTCTCAGCTCCTACGGGGAGCTGTTTTTT. Translating it yields CAWRKGRVEGPLSSYGELFF. This rearrangement joins TRBV30 to TRBJ2-2; maybe TRBD2 (5 bases). The V gene's germline CDR1 is GTSNPN and CDR2 SVGIG (reference sequence). This CDR3 has 20 amino acids. V lost 3 bases and J lost 7, with 33 bases in between.

The chain carries TRBV7-6 and TRBJ2-7; 7 bases are shared with TRBD2. This CDR3 contains 13 residues. V trimming: 5 bases; J trimming: 4 bases; junction bases outside the gene matches: 5. Germline CDR1 and CDR2: SGHVS and FNYEAQ. The CDR3 region is CASSPERDYEQYF. Here the CDR3 DNA reads TGTGCCAGCAGCCCAGAGCGGGATTACGAGCAGTACTTC.

The genes are TRBV5-8 and TRBJ2-5, with D possibly matching TRBD1 (6 bases). There are 14 residues in the CDR3. Germline-derived CDR1 and CDR2 are SGHTS and YDEGEE. V lost 3 bases to trimming and J lost 1 base, with 10 bases between them. CDR3 nucleotide sequence: TGTGCCAGCAGCTCCTGGGGGCCCCAAGAGACCCAGTACTTC. Translating gives CASSSWGPQETQYF.

Comments on this clone: Sequence at one end of the junction differs from germline and may be a read error. The genes are TRBV6-1 and TRBJ2-5; TRBD2 matches 8 bases. The germline gives CDR1 MNHNS, CDR2 SASEGT. CDR3 length: 15 residues. The CDR3 spells CASSEDPGLDSPQYF. Here the CDR3 DNA reads TGCGCCAGCAGTGAGGATCCGGGACTAGACTCCCCCCAGTACTTC.